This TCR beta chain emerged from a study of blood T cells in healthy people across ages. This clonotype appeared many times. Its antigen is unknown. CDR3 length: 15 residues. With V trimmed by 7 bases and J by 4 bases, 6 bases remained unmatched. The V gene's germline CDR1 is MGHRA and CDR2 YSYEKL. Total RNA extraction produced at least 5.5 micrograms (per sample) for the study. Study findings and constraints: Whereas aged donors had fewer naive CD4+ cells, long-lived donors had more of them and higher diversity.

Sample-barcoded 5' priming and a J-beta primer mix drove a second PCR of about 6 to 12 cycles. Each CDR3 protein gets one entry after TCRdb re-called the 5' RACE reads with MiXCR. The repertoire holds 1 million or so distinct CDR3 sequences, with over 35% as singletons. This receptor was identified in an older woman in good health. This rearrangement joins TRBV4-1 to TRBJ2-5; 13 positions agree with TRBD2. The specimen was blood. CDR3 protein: CASTRLAGGGETQYF. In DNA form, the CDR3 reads TGCGCCAGCACCCGACTAGCGGGAGGAGGAGAGACCCAGTACTTC.